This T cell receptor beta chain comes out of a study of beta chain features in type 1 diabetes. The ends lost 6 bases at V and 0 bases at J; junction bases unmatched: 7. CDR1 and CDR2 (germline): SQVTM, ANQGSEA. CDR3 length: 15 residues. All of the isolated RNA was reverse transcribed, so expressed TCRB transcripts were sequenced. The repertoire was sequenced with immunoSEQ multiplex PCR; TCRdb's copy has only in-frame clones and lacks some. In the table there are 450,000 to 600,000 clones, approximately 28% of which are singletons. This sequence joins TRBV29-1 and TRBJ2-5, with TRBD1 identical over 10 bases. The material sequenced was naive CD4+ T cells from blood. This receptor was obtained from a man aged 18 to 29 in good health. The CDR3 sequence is CSVGDRGLYQETQYF. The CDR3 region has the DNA TGCAGCGTGGGGGACAGGGGCTTGTACCAAGAGACCCAGTACTTC.